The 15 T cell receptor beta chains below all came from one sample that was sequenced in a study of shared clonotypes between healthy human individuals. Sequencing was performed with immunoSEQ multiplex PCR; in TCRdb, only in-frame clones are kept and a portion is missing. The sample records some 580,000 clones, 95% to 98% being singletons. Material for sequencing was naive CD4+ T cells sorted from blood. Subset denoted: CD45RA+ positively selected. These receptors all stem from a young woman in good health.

This CDR3 reads CASATRAVAGGPTYEQYF. The DNA of the CDR3 is TGTGCCAGCGCTACGAGGGCCGTAGCGGGAGGCCCAACCTACGAGCAGTACTTC. The chain recombines TRBV27 with TRBJ2-7, with TRBD2 matching over 10 bases. Looked up from germline, CDR1 is MNHEY and CDR2 is SMNVEV (reference sequence). Trimming removed 8 bases from V and 2 bases from J; junction bases left unmatched: 18. The CDR3 consists of 18 residues.

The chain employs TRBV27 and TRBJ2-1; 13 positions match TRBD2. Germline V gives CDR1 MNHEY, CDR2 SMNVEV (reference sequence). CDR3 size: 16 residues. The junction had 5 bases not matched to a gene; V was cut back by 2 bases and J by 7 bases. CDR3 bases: TGTGCCAGCAGTTTAACCACTAGCGGGAGGGCTAATGAGCAGTTCTTC. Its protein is CASSLTTSGRANEQFF.

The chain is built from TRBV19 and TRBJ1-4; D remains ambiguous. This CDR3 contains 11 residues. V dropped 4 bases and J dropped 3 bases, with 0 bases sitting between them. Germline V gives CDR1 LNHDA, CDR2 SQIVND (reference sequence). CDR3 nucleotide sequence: TGTGCCAGTAGTACTAATGAAAAACTGTTTTTT. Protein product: CASSTNEKLFF. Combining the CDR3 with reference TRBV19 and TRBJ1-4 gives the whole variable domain DGGITQSPKYLFRKEGQNVTLSCEQNLNHDAMYWYRQDPGQGLRLIYYSQIVNDFQKGDIAEGYSVSREKKESFPLTVTSAQKNPTAFYLCASSTNEKLFFGSGTQLSVL.

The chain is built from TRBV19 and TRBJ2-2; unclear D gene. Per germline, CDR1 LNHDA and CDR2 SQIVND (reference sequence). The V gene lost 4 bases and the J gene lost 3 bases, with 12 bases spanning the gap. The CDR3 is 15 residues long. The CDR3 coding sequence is TGTGCCAGTAGTAGACCCAGGAAGGACACCGGGGAGCTGTTTTTT. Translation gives CASSRPRKDTGELFF.

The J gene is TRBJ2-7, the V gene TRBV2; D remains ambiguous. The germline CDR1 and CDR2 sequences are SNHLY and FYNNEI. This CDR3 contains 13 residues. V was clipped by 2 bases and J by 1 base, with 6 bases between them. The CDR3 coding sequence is TGTGCCAGCAGTGAAAGAGTTTCCTACGAGCAGTACTTC. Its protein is CASSERVSYEQYF.

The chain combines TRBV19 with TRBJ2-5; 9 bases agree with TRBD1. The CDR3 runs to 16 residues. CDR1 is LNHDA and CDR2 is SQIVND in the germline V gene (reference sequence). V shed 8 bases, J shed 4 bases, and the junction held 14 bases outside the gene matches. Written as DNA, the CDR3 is TGTGCCAGTTCACACTACCGGGACAGGGTAAGAGAGACCCAGTACTTC. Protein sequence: CASSHYRDRVRETQYF.

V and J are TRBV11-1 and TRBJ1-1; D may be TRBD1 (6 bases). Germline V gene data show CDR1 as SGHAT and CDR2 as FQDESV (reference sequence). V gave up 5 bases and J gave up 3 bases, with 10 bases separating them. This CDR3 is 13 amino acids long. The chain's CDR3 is CASSRQVDTEAFF. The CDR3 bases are TGTGCCAGCAGCCGACAGGTGGACACTGAAGCTTTCTTT.

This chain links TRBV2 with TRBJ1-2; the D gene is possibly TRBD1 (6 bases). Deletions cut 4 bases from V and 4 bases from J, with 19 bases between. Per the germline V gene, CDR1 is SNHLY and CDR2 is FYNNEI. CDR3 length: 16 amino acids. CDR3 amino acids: CASSGAVGGPGYGYTF. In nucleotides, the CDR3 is TGTGCCAGCAGTGGGGCTGTGGGGGGCCCGGGCTATGGCTACACCTTC.

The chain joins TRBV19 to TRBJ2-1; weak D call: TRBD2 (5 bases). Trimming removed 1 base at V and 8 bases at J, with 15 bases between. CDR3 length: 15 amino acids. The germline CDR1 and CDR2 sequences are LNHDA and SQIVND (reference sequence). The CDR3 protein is CASSIGGSPSYEQFF. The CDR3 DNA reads TGTGCCAGTAGTATAGGTGGGAGCCCTAGCTATGAGCAGTTCTTC.

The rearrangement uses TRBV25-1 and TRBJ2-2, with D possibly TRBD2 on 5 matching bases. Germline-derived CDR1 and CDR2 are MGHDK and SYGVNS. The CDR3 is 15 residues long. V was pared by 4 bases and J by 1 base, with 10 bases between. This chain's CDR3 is CASSAWTGNTGELFF. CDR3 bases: TGTGCCAGCAGTGCCTGGACTGGGAACACCGGGGAGCTGTTTTTT.

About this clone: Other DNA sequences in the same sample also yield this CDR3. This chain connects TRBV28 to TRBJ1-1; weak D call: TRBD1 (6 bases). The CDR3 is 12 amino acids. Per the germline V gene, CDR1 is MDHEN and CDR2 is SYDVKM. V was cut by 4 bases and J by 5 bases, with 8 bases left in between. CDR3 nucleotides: TGTGCCAGCAGTTCAGGGGTTACTGAAGCTTTCTTT. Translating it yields CASSSGVTEAFF. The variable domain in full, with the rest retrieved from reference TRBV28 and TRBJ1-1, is DVKVTQSSRYLVKRTGEKVFLECVQDMDHENMFWYRQDPGLGLRLIYFSYDVKMKEKGDIPEGYSVSREKKERFSLILESASTNQTSMYLCASSSGVTEAFFGQGTRLTVV.

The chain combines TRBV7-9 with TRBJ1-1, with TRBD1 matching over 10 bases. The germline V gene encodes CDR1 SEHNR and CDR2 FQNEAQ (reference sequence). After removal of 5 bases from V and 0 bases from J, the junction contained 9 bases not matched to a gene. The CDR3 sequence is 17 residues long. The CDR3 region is CASSQPPGQGMNTEAFF. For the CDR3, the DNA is TGTGCCAGCAGCCAACCACCGGGACAGGGGATGAACACTGAAGCTTTCTTT.

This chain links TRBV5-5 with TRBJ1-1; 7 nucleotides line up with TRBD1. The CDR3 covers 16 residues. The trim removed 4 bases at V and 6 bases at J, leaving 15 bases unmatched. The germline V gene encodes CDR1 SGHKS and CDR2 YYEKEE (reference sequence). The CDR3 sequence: CASSPRSDRVKAEAFF. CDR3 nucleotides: TGTGCCAGCAGCCCGCGGAGTGACAGGGTGAAGGCTGAAGCTTTCTTT.

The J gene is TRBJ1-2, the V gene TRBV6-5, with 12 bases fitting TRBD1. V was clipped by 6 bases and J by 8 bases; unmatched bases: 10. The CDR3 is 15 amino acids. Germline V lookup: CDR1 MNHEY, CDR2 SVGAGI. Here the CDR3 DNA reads TGTGCCAGCAGGACCGACCGGGACAGGGGGCTGGGCTACACCTTC. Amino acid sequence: CASRTDRDRGLGYTF.

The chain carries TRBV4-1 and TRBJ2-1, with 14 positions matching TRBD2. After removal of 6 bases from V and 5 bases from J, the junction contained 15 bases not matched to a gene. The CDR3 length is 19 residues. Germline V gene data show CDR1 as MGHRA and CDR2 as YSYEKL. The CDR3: CASRWGLAGDQPDHNEQFF. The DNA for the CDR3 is TGCGCCAGCAGGTGGGGACTAGCGGGAGACCAACCCGACCACAATGAGCAGTTCTTC.